These 25 T cell receptor beta chains share one sample of origin, sequenced in a study of shared clonotypes between healthy human individuals. Profiled with immunoSEQ multiplex PCR; TCRdb holds only in-frame clones, not every one. Of hundreds of thousands of clones in the sample, almost 97% were seen once. Material for sequencing was naive CD4+ T cells sorted from blood. Subset described: CD45RA+ positively selected. The receptors stem from a woman aged 25 to 39 in good health.

The chain uses TRBV7-9 and TRBJ2-1, with D possibly being TRBD2 (6 bases). CDR1 and CDR2 from the germline V gene are SEHNR and FQNEAQ (reference sequence). Trimming pared 2 bases from V and 8 bases from J, leaving 13 bases between. The CDR3 is made up of 14 amino acids. This CDR3 is CASSLTGGADEQFF. The CDR3 nucleotides read TGTGCCAGCAGCTTAACCGGGGGAGCGGATGAGCAGTTCTTC.

The J gene is TRBJ1-1, the V gene TRBV6-1; D is uncertain. The germline V gene encodes CDR1 MNHNS and CDR2 SASEGT. V lost 2 bases to trimming and J lost 2 bases, with 9 bases between them. The CDR3 spans 14 residues. CDR3 coding DNA: TGTGCCAGCAGTGAAATTTGGGGAAACACTGAAGCTTTCTTT. It yields the protein CASSEIWGNTEAFF.

CDR3 bases: TGTGCCAGCAGGCAGGTTAATGAAAAACTGTTTTTT. Amino acids: CASRQVNEKLFF. The chain carries TRBV2 and TRBJ1-4, with unresolved D. Trimming cost V 6 bases and J 4 bases, with 6 bases left between them. This CDR3 region has 12 residues. The V gene's germline CDR1 is SNHLY and CDR2 FYNNEI.

The chain uses TRBV5-1 and TRBJ2-7; TRBD2 matches at 7 bases. The V gene end was trimmed by 0 bases and the J gene end by 2 bases; junction bases not matched to a gene: 8. This CDR3 has 16 residues. Per germline, CDR1 SGHRS and CDR2 YFSETQ. CDR3 bases: TGCGCCAGCAGCTTGGCCCTAGCGGACTTACCCTACGAGCAGTACTTC. Translation: CASSLALADLPYEQYF.

The genes are TRBV30 and TRBJ1-1; no clear D gene. This CDR3 spans 13 amino acids. V was cut by 1 base and J by 2 bases, with 8 bases left in between. Germline lookup yields CDR1 GTSNPN and CDR2 SVGIG (reference sequence). CDR3 amino acids: CAWSAQVNTEAFF. CDR3 DNA: TGTGCCTGGAGTGCCCAGGTAAACACTGAAGCTTTCTTT. Full variable domain (outside the CDR3, taken from reference TRBV30 and TRBJ1-1): SQTIHQWPATLVQPVGSPLSLECTVEGTSNPNLYWYRQAAGRGLQLLFYSVGIGQISSEVPQNLSASRPQDRQFILSSKKLLLSDSGFYLCAWSAQVNTEAFFGQGTRLTVV.

The rearrangement joins TRBV4-1 to TRBJ2-1, with D uncertain. Per germline, CDR1 MGHRA and CDR2 YSYEKL. The CDR3 covers 14 residues. With 4 bases removed from V and 9 bases from J, the gap between germline ends came to 16 bases. The CDR3 bases are TGCGCCAGCAGCCTACGGACCCGCCCAGGTGAGCAGTTCTTC. It yields the protein CASSLRTRPGEQFF.

The chain couples TRBV6-5 to TRBJ2-1; possibly TRBD2 for D (6 bases). V lost 4 bases and J 10 bases, leaving 11 bases between the germline ends. CDR3 length: 12 amino acids. Germline CDR1 and CDR2: MNHEY and SVGAGI. The chain's CDR3 is CASSSGLLEQFF. The CDR3 coding sequence is TGTGCCAGCAGTTCGGGACTCCTCGAGCAGTTCTTC.

CDR3 amino acids: CASSGLIGGFFEQYF. The CDR3 DNA reads TGTGCCAGCAGTGGCTTAATAGGGGGCTTTTTCGAGCAGTACTTC. V and J are TRBV2 and TRBJ2-7; 7 positions agree with TRBD1. Per the germline V gene, CDR1 is SNHLY and CDR2 is FYNNEI. This CDR3 region has 15 residues. V lost 4 bases to trimming and J lost 6 bases; unmatched junction nucleotides: 12. The full variable domain, with the rest looked up from reference TRBV2 and TRBJ2-7, is EPEVTQTPSHQVTQMGQEVILRCVPISNHLYFYWYRQILGQKVEFLVSFYNNEISEKSEIFDDQFSVERPDGSNFTLKIRSTKLEDSAMYFCASSGLIGGFFEQYFGPGTRLTVT.

The J gene is TRBJ2-2, the V gene TRBV5-1, with 11 nucleotides matching TRBD2. V shed 0 bases, J shed 4 bases, and the junction held 2 bases outside the gene matches. Germline CDR1 SGHRS, CDR2 YFSETQ. The CDR3 extends over 16 amino acids. CDR3 sequence: CASSLVSGRGTGELFF. CDR3 DNA sequence: TGCGCCAGCAGCTTGGTTAGCGGGAGGGGCACCGGGGAGCTGTTTTTT.

The V gene is TRBV28, the J gene TRBJ2-1; perhaps TRBD2 as D (6 bases). Between the trimmed V and J ends, which lost 2 bases and 3 bases, there was a span of 11 bases. The CDR3 has 15 residues. CDR1 and CDR2 from the germline V gene are MDHEN and SYDVKM. This CDR3 reads CASSLLAGNYNEQFF. The DNA for the CDR3 is TGTGCCAGCAGTTTACTTGCGGGAAACTACAATGAGCAGTTCTTC.

This CDR3 is CASSSPGTANTGELFF. The DNA of the CDR3 is TGTGCCAGCAGTTCTCCCGGGACAGCGAACACCGGGGAGCTGTTTTTT. The J gene is TRBJ2-2, the V gene TRBV28; 7 bases align to TRBD1. Unmatched junction bases numbered 5, after V lost 4 bases and J lost 0 bases. This CDR3 is 16 amino acids long. Germline CDR1 is MDHEN and CDR2 is SYDVKM.

The rearrangement joins TRBV4-1 to TRBJ2-1, with 9 bases that match TRBD2. The germline gives CDR1 MGHRA, CDR2 YSYEKL. The CDR3 loop spans 19 amino acids. V lost 4 bases to trimming and J lost 0 bases; unmatched junction nucleotides: 13. The CDR3 nucleotides are TGCGCCAGCAGCCCGAGGGGGGTAGCGGGAGTCGGCTCCTACAATGAGCAGTTCTTC. Protein sequence: CASSPRGVAGVGSYNEQFF.

The gene calls are TRBV11-2 and TRBJ2-7; 8 bases match TRBD2. The ends lost 4 bases at V and 6 bases at J; junction bases unmatched: 8. The CDR3 runs to 14 residues. CDR1 and CDR2 from the germline V gene are SGHAT and FQNNGV. The CDR3 bases are TGTGCCAGCAGCTCAGTTAGCGGGGCAGGCGAGCAGTACTTC. Its translation is CASSSVSGAGEQYF.

This chain joins TRBV4-1 and TRBJ2-5, with unresolved D. This CDR3 spans 13 amino acids. The V gene lost 6 bases and the J gene lost 5 bases, with 13 bases spanning the gap. Per germline, CDR1 MGHRA and CDR2 YSYEKL. CDR3 loop: CASSPLKWETQYF. The CDR3 DNA sequence: TGCGCCAGCAGTCCGTTAAAGTGGGAGACCCAGTACTTC.

This clone appeared once. The V call is TRBV29-1, the J call TRBJ2-5; D might be TRBD2 (5 bases). Trimming took 1 base from V and 5 from J, leaving 11 bases between them. CDR1 and CDR2 from the germline V gene are SQVTM and ANQGSEA. The CDR3 runs 13 residues. CDR3 residues: CSVEGRLAETQYF. The DNA for the CDR3 is TGCAGCGTTGAAGGGAGGCTAGCTGAGACCCAGTACTTC. Full variable domain (remainder filled in from reference TRBV29-1 and TRBJ2-5): SAVISQKPSRDICQRGTSLTIQCQVDSQVTMMFWYRQQPGQSLTLIATANQGSEATYESGFVIDKFPISRPNLTFSTLTVSNMSPEDSSIYLCSVEGRLAETQYFGPGTRLLVL.

The chain carries TRBV9 and TRBJ2-1; the D gene is possibly TRBD2 (6 bases). CDR3 length: 13 amino acids. Trimming pared 1 base from V and 7 bases from J, leaving 9 bases between. The V gene's germline CDR1 is SGDLS and CDR2 YYNGEE. CDR3 coding DNA: TGTGCCAGCAGCGTAAGTGGGAGGAATGAGCAGTTCTTC. It is translated as CASSVSGRNEQFF.

To note about this clone: The sample has other DNA sequences that encode this CDR3 too. The chain links TRBV18 to TRBJ2-7; 10 positions match TRBD1. The CDR3 is made up of 15 amino acids. Trimming took 2 bases from V and 2 from J; bases not matched to a gene: 3. CDR1 and CDR2 (germline): KGHSH, LQKENI. CDR3 in amino acids: CASSPRGQGAYEQYF. CDR3 sequence (DNA): TGTGCCAGCTCACCAAGAGGACAGGGGGCCTACGAGCAGTACTTC.

The V call is TRBV5-1, the J call TRBJ1-2; D call uncertain. The CDR3 length is 13 residues. Trimming left V 0 bases short and J 8 bases short, with 11 bases between. Germline values: CDR1 SGHRS, CDR2 YFSETQ. The CDR3 reads CASSLDPSSGYTF. The CDR3 region has the DNA TGCGCCAGCAGCTTGGACCCTTCCTCCGGCTACACCTTC.

This chain uses TRBV6-1 with TRBJ2-7, with 10 bases matching TRBD1. Trimming removed 3 bases from V and 5 bases from J; junction bases left unmatched: 7. CDR3 size: 15 residues. Per the germline V gene, CDR1 is MNHNS and CDR2 is SASEGT. CDR3 nucleotides: TGTGCCAGCAGTGAGGCCCGGACAGGGGGAAACGAGCAGTACTTC. It specifies CASSEARTGGNEQYF.

The V gene is TRBV5-6, the J gene TRBJ2-2; D not resolved. The CDR3 length is 16 residues. V lost 3 bases, J lost 6 bases, and 18 bases lay in between. CDR1 SGHDT and CDR2 YYEEEE come from the germline V gene. The CDR3, as DNA: TGTGCCAGCAGCTCCTTACTCCCGGGTCGCCCCGGGGAGCTGTTTTTT. This sequence encodes CASSSLLPGRPGELFF.

With respect to this clone: This same CDR3 is encoded by further DNA sequences in the sample. The chain carries TRBV27 and TRBJ1-1; D call uncertain. Germline V CDR1 and CDR2: MNHEY, SMNVEV (reference sequence). CDR3 length equals 13 residues. The V and J ends lost 3 bases and 3 bases respectively, with 8 bases between them. CDR3 protein: CASSFRGYTEAFF. The CDR3 DNA reads as TGTGCCAGCAGTTTTAGAGGGTACACTGAAGCTTTCTTT.

The V gene is TRBV5-4, the J gene TRBJ1-1; tentative D call: TRBD1 (5 bases). The CDR3 is made up of 14 amino acids. Germline V CDR1 and CDR2: SGHNT, YYREEE (reference sequence). V was cut by 0 bases and J by 3 bases, with 9 bases left in between. DNA for the CDR3: TGTGCCAGCAGCTTGGCAGGGCCGGACACTGAAGCTTTCTTT. Amino acids: CASSLAGPDTEAFF.

The V gene is TRBV7-3, the J gene TRBJ2-7; the D call may be TRBD1 or TRBD2 (5 bases each). Germline CDR1 reads SGHTA; CDR2 reads FQGTGA. V shed 2 bases and J shed 1 base, with 9 bases lying between them. The CDR3 length is 14 residues. DNA for the CDR3: TGTGCCAGCAGCTTAGGGGGTATGTCCTACGAGCAGTACTTC. As protein: CASSLGGMSYEQYF. Full variable domain (rest looked up from reference TRBV7-3 and TRBJ2-7): GAGVSQTPSNKVTEKGKYVELRCDPISGHTALYWYRQSLGQGPEFLIYFQGTGAADDSGLPNDRFFAVRPEGSVSTLKIQRTERGDSAVYLCASSLGGMSYEQYFGPGTRLTVT.

The CDR3 nucleotides are TGTGCCAGCTCATCTACAGGATCTGGGGCCAACGTCCTGACTTTC. Translating gives CASSSTGSGANVLTF. The J gene is TRBJ2-6, the V gene TRBV18; TRBD1 might be the D (5 bases). This CDR3 is 15 amino acids long. Trimming took off 5 bases at V and 1 base at J, with 9 bases between the two ends. Germline CDR1 is KGHSH and CDR2 is LQKENI.

The chain joins TRBV28 to TRBJ2-7; tentatively, D is TRBD1 (6 bases). Between the trimmed V and J ends, which lost 4 bases and 7 bases, there was a span of 14 bases. Germline lookup yields CDR1 MDHEN and CDR2 SYDVKM. The CDR3 loop spans 13 amino acids. CDR3 bases: TGTGCCAGCAGTTCAGGGGCGGTTGGAGAGCAGTACTTC. This gives the protein CASSSGAVGEQYF. Together with reference TRBV28 and TRBJ2-7, the CDR3 gives the full variable domain: DVKVTQSSRYLVKRTGEKVFLECVQDMDHENMFWYRQDPGLGLRLIYFSYDVKMKEKGDIPEGYSVSREKKERFSLILESASTNQTSMYLCASSSGAVGEQYFGPGTRLTVT.